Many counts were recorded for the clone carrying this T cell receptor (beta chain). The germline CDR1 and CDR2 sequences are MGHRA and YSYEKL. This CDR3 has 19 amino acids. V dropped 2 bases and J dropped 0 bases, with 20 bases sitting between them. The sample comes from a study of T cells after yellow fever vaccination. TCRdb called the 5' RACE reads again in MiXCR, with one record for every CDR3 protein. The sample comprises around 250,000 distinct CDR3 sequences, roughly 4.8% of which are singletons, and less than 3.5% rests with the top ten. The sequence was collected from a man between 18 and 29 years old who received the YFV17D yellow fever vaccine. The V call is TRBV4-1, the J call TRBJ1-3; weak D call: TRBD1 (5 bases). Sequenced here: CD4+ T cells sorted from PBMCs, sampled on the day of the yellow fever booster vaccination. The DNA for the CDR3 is TGCGCCAGCAGCCAACCAGCCAGGGACCTCGCTAACTCTGGAAACACCATATATTTT. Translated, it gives CASSQPARDLANSGNTIYF.